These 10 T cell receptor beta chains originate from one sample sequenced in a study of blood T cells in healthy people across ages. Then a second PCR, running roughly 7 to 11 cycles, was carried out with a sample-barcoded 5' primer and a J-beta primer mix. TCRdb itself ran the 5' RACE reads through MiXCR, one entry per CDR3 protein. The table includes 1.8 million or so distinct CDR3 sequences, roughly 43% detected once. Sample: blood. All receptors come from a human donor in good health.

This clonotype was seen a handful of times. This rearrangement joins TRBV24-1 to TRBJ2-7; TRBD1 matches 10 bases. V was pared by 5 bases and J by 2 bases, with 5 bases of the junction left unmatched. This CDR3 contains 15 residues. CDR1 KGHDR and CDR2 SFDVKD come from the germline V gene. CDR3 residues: CATSGWTGGTYEQYF. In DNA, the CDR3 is TGTGCCACCAGTGGCTGGACAGGGGGAACCTACGAGCAGTACTTC.

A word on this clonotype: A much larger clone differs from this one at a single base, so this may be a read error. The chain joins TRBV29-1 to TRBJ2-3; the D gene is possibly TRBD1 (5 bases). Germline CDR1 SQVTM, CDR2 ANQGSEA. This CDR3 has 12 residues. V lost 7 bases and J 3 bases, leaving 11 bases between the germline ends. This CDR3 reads CSGGQLTDTQYF. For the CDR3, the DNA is TGCAGCGGTGGACAACTTACAGATACGCAGTATTTT.

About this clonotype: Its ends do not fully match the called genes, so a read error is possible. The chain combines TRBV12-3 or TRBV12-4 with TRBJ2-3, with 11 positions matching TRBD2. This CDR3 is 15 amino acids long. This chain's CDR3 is CASRLAGGVADTQYF. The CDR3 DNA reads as TGTGCCAGCAGGTTAGCGGGGGGGGTTGCAGATACGCAGTATTTT.

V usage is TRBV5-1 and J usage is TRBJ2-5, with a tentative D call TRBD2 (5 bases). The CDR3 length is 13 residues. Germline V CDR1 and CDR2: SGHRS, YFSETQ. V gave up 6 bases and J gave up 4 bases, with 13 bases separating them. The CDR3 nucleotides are TGCGCCAGCACTCGGGGAGAGGGAGAGACCCAGTACTTC. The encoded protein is CASTRGEGETQYF.

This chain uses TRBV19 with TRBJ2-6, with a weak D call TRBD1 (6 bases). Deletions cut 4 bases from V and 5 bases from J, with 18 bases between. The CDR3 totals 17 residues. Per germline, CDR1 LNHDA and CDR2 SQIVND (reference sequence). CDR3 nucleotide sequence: TGTGCCAGTAGTACCCCGGGACACGGGGATCGGGCCAACGTCCTGACTTTC. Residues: CASSTPGHGDRANVLTF.

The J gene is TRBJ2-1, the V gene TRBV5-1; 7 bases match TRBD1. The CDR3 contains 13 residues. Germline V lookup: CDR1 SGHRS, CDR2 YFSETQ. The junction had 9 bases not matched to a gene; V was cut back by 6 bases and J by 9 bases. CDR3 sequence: CASTLTQGSEQFF. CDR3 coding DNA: TGCGCCAGCACCCTGACACAGGGGTCTGAGCAGTTCTTC. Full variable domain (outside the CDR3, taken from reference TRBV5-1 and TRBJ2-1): KAGVTQTPRYLIKTRGQQVTLSCSPISGHRSVSWYQQTPGQGLQFLFEYFSETQRNKGNFPGRFSGRQFSNSRSEMNVSTLELGDSALYLCASTLTQGSEQFFGPGTRLTVL.

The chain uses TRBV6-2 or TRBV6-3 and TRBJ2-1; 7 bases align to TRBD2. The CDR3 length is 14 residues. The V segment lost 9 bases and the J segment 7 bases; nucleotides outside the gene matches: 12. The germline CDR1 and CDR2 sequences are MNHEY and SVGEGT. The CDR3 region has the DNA TGTGCCAGTAGGAAGGGAGGGGCCGGTAATGAGCAGTTCTTC. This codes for CASRKGGAGNEQFF.

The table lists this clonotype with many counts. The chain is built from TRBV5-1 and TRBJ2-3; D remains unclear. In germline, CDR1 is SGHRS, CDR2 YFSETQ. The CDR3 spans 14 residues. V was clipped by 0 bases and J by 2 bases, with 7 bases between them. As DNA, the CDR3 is TGCGCCAGCAGCTTGGATGGGGACACAGATACGCAGTATTTT. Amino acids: CASSLDGDTDTQYF. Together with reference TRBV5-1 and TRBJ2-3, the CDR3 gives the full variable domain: KAGVTQTPRYLIKTRGQQVTLSCSPISGHRSVSWYQQTPGQGLQFLFEYFSETQRNKGNFPGRFSGRQFSNSRSEMNVSTLELGDSALYLCASSLDGDTDTQYFGPGTRLTVL.

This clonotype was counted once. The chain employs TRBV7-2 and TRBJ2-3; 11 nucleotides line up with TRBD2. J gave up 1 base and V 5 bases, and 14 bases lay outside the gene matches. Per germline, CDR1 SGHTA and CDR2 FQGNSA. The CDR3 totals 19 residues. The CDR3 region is CASSPRMIAGGPGTDTQYF. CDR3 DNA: TGTGCCAGCAGCCCAAGGATGATAGCGGGGGGGCCGGGCACAGATACGCAGTATTTT.

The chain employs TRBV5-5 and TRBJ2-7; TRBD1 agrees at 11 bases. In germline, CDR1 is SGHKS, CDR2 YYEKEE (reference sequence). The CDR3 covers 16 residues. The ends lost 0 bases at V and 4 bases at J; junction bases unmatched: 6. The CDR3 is CASSLGWGQGEYEQYF. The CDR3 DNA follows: TGTGCCAGCAGCTTGGGCTGGGGACAGGGGGAATACGAGCAGTACTTC. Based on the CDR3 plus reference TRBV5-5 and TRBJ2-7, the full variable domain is DAGVTQSPTHLIKTRGQQVTLRCSPISGHKSVSWYQQVLGQGPQFIFQYYEKEERGRGNFPDRFSARQFPNYSSELNVNALLLGDSALYLCASSLGWGQGEYEQYFGPGTRLTVT.